This passage covers 14 T cell receptor beta chains from one sample sequenced in a study of identical twins. Using its own MiXCR run on the 5' RACE reads, TCRdb lists one record per CDR3 protein. Here the sample spans approximately 1.8 million distinct CDR3 sequences, around 29% being singletons. Sequencing was done on a sample of cord blood. These TCRs come from a newborn girl in good health.

This clonotype was detected a few times. The chain recombines TRBV12-3 or TRBV12-4 with TRBJ1-5; D is unclear. The length of the CDR3 is 15 residues. The V end was cut by 8 bases, the J end by 0 bases, with 14 bases between. The CDR3 protein is CASRPRADSNQPQHF. In DNA form, the CDR3 reads TGTGCCAGCCGTCCCCGGGCGGATAGCAATCAGCCCCAGCATTTT.

This clonotype came up a few times. The chain recombines TRBV12-3 or TRBV12-4 with TRBJ1-4; D possibly corresponds to TRBD1 (5 bases). The CDR3 has 14 amino acids. The germline V and J ends were trimmed by 3 bases and 4 bases, with 9 bases remaining between them. The CDR3 here is CASSFGTYNEKLFF. The CDR3 DNA is TGTGCCAGCAGTTTCGGGACCTATAATGAAAAACTGTTTTTT.

V usage is TRBV29-1 and J usage is TRBJ2-1, with unresolved D. This CDR3 is 13 amino acids long. Per germline, CDR1 SQVTM and CDR2 ANQGSEA. Trimming pared 6 bases from V and 15 bases from J, leaving 24 bases between. CDR3 loop: CSVVVSLVAGRFF. The DNA for the CDR3 is TGCAGCGTCGTGGTAAGCCTAGTAGCTGGCCGGTTCTTC.

This clonotype was found a few times. The rearrangement joins TRBV7-9 to TRBJ2-7, with D unresolved. Germline V gene sequence: CDR1 SEHNR, CDR2 FQNEAQ (reference sequence). Trimming pared 5 bases from V and 5 bases from J, leaving 13 bases between. This CDR3 is built from 13 residues. CDR3 amino acids: CASSPVGPHEQYF. CDR3 coding DNA: TGTGCCAGCAGCCCCGTAGGGCCCCACGAGCAGTACTTC.

This clonotype was seen many times. The V call is TRBV12-3 or TRBV12-4, the J call TRBJ2-5; D is perhaps TRBD1 (6 bases). Trimming took off 3 bases at V and 1 base at J, with 15 bases between the two ends. The length of the CDR3 is 16 residues. The CDR3 coding sequence is TGTGCCAGCAGTTTCACAGGGAGACCCTTCCAAGAGACCCAGTACTTC. Its protein product is CASSFTGRPFQETQYF.

This chain uses TRBV3-1 with TRBJ1-5; a weak D match, TRBD1 (5 bases). This CDR3 contains 14 residues. Germline CDR1 reads LGHDT; CDR2 reads YNNKEL (reference sequence). The V gene lost 1 base and the J gene lost 6 bases, with 10 bases spanning the gap. Here the CDR3 DNA reads TGTGCCAGCAGCCAAGCCGGGAGGGGTCAGCCCCAGCATTTT. Translating gives CASSQAGRGQPQHF. Full variable domain (outside the CDR3, taken from reference TRBV3-1 and TRBJ1-5): DTAVSQTPKYLVTQMGNDKSIKCEQNLGHDTMYWYKQDSKKFLKIMFSYNNKELIINETVPNRFSPKSPDKAHLNLHINSLELGDSAVYFCASSQAGRGQPQHFGDGTRLSIL.

The table lists this clonotype with a count of one. The V and J genes are TRBV27 and TRBJ1-4; 7 bases align to TRBD1. CDR1 and CDR2 from the germline V gene are MNHEY and SMNVEV (reference sequence). The CDR3 sequence is 15 residues long. Trimming cost V 6 bases and J 6 bases; bases outside gene matches: 10. CDR3 amino acids: CASRRDPTGYEKLFF. The CDR3 region has the DNA TGTGCCAGCAGGAGGGACCCGACAGGGTATGAAAAACTGTTTTTT.

V is TRBV20-1 and J is TRBJ2-7; D unresolved. V was pared by 6 bases and J by 2 bases, with 11 bases between. Looked up from germline, CDR1 is DFQATT and CDR2 is SNEGSKA (reference sequence). This CDR3 comprises 12 residues. CDR3 nucleotides: TGCAGTGCCTTTGGGGTAGCCTACGAGCAGTACTTC. This codes for CSAFGVAYEQYF.

A single count supports this clonotype. The CDR3 sequence is CASSQGPTVSYEQYF. The CDR3 DNA reads TGCGCCAGCAGCCAAGGCCCGACAGTCTCCTACGAGCAGTACTTC. The V and J genes are TRBV4-1 and TRBJ2-7, with TRBD1 as a possible D gene (5 bases). CDR1 and CDR2 from the germline V gene are MGHRA and YSYEKL. V lost 1 base, J lost 0 bases, and 10 bases lay in between. CDR3 length equals 15 residues.

This clonotype was observed a handful of times. The J gene is TRBJ2-3, the V gene TRBV2, with 10 bases lining up with TRBD2. This CDR3 has 17 residues. Per the germline V gene, CDR1 is SNHLY and CDR2 is FYNNEI. The trim removed 4 bases at V and 2 bases at J, leaving 9 bases unmatched. The DNA for the CDR3 is TGTGCCAGCAGTGTCGGGGTAGCGGGGGGAAACACAGATACGCAGTATTTT. Residues: CASSVGVAGGNTDTQYF.

Details on this clonotype: At one end, the junction sequence differs from germline, possibly due to a read error. The rearrangement joins TRBV2 to TRBJ2-1, with D possibly TRBD2 on 6 matching bases. Germline assignment: CDR1 SNHLY and CDR2 FYNNEI. The length of the CDR3 is 11 residues. Written as DNA, the CDR3 is TGTGCCAGCCTGACTAGTGCTGAGCATTTCTTC. This encodes CASLTSAEHFF.

This clonotype has ten or more counts. V gene TRBV21-1 combines with J gene TRBJ2-3. TRBV21-1 represents a pseudogene. This CDR3 comprises 13 residues. CDR3 protein: CASRGLGTDTQYF. CDR3 sequence (DNA): TGTGCCAGCCGGGGTTTAGGTACAGATACGCAGTATTTT.

The rearrangement uses TRBV3-1 and TRBJ1-2; perhaps TRBD1 as D (6 bases). The CDR3 loop spans 14 amino acids. In germline, CDR1 is LGHDT, CDR2 YNNKEL (reference sequence). V lost 1 base, J lost 5 bases, and 11 bases lay in between. In DNA form, the CDR3 reads TGTGCCAGCAGCCAAGGACAGGTGAAATATGGCTACACCTTC. Protein product: CASSQGQVKYGYTF.

This clonotype was found a few times. The chain joins TRBV27 to TRBJ2-1, with TRBD2 matching 10 bases. Germline V lookup: CDR1 MNHEY, CDR2 SMNVEV (reference sequence). Germline trimming cut 0 bases from V and 6 bases from J; bases unmatched to any gene: 5. The CDR3 runs to 16 residues. CDR3 residues: CASSLSPRLAGNEQFF. CDR3 nucleotides: TGTGCCAGCAGTTTATCCCCTCGACTAGCGGGCAATGAGCAGTTCTTC.